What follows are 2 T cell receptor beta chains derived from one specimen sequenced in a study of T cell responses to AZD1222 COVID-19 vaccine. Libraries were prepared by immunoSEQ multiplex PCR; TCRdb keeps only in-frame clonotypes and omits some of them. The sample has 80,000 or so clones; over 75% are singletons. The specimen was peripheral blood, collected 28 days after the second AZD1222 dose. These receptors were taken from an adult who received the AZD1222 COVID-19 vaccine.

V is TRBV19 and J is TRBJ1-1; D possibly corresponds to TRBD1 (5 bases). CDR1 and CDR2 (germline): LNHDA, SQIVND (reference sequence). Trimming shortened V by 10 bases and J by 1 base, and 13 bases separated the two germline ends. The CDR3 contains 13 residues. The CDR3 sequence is CATSWRGNTEAFF. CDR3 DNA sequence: TGTGCCACCTCATGGAGGGGGAACACTGAAGCTTTCTTT.

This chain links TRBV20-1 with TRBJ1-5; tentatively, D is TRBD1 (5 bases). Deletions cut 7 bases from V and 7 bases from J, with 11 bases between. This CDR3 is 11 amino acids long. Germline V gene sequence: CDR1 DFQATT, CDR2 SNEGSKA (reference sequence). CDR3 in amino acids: CSVGDGQPQHF. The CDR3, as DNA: TGCAGTGTGGGGGACGGGCAGCCCCAGCATTTT.